This T cell receptor (beta chain) is drawn from a study of graft-versus-host responses after intestinal transplantation. As for the study in general: Among the recipients, transplants were multivisceral, liver-intestinal, or isolated intestinal. The study, taken as a whole, reports: An association linked early post-transplant HvG declines with peak circulating GvH clone levels.

This clone appeared once. Its specificity is not known. Profiled with immunoSEQ multiplex PCR; TCRdb holds only in-frame clones, not every one. The data contain fewer than 85,000 clones, 70% to 90% of them seen just once; the ten biggest clones take up around 2.6%. Germline values: CDR1 SNHLY, CDR2 FYNNEI. The CDR3 extends over 12 amino acids. Trimming pared 7 bases from V and 5 bases from J, leaving 11 bases between. The rearrangement uses TRBV2 and TRBJ2-5, with a possible D match to TRBD2 (5 bases). Here the sequenced sample was unstimulated CD8+ T cells sorted from spleen or lymph node cells, taken before intestinal transplant. This sequence was found in a human donor who received an intestinal transplant. CDR3 sequence: CASILRGETQYF. The CDR3 coding sequence is TGTGCCAGCATTTTACGCGGGGAGACCCAGTACTTC.